The clone carrying this TCR beta chain was seen at least ten times. The data are from a study of CD8 T cells in ankylosing spondylitis. The authors made TCR beta libraries by quantitative 5'-RACE with molecular barcodes. TCRdb recomputed calls from the 5' RACE reads with MiXCR, one row per CDR3 protein. Among roughly 130,000 distinct CDR3 sequences listed, roughly a tenth were seen once. The sample consisted of blood, either unsorted or a sorted T cell fraction (not recorded which). The source of this sequence is a male donor with ankylosing spondylitis or in good health (not recorded which).

CDR3 in amino acids: CASSDSEVGETQYF. CDR3 nucleotide sequence: TGTGCCAGCAGTGATTCGGAGGTGGGCGAGACCCAGTACTTC. The chain employs TRBV2 and TRBJ2-5; D perhaps matches TRBD2 (5 bases). CDR1 is SNHLY, CDR2 FYNNEI, per germline. The length of the CDR3 is 14 residues. V was clipped by 3 bases and J by 5 bases, with 13 bases between them.